Listed below are T cell receptor beta chains from one sample, sequenced in a study of radiation and T cells in renal cell carcinoma. Some clones are missing from TCRdb's copy, which holds only in-frame ones; the method was immunoSEQ multiplex PCR. This sample has more than 100,000 clones, with roughly 91% found just once. The sample in question was blood, obtained from a patient whose treatment included radiotherapy and nephrectomy. These receptors all stem from an older woman with renal cell carcinoma. The CDR3 runs from the conserved cysteine through the conserved F or W. Each record gives: CDR3 protein, CDR3 DNA, D gene, V gene, J gene, clone size. A D gene is named only where the DNA matches it firmly. The size entry is marked missing in some rows and otherwise reads once, few, many or a size class.

CASSLSPRAEAFF	TGTGCCAGCAGTTTATCCCCCCGGGCTGAAGCTTTCTTT	-	TRBV6-5	TRBJ1-1	few
CASSLDSDRGARSGYTF	TGCGCCAGCAGCTTGGACTCGGACAGGGGGGCAAGGAGCGGCTACACCTTC	TRBD1	TRBV5-1	TRBJ1-2	-
CATSRGRNTEAFF	TGTGCCACCTCAAGGGGGCGGAACACTGAAGCTTTCTTT	TRBD1	TRBV18	TRBJ1-1	-
CASSASGRMNTEAFF	TGTGCCAGCTCCGCGAGCGGCAGGATGAACACTGAAGCTTTCTTT	-	TRBV18	TRBJ1-1	-
CASSLGLASDIQYF	TGTGCCAGCAGCTTAGGCCTAGCTAGCGACATTCAGTACTTC	-	TRBV11-3	TRBJ2-4	-
CASSIPRSGLISGNTIYF	TGTGCCAGTAGTATCCCCAGGTCCGGACTGATCTCTGGAAACACCATATATTTT	-	TRBV19	TRBJ1-3	-
CASSPQTTLAYNEQFF	TGTGCCAGCTCACCCCAGACTACCCTCGCCTACAATGAGCAGTTCTTC	-	TRBV18	TRBJ2-1	-
CASSSIGGVEKLFF	TGTGCCAGCAGCTCGATCGGGGGCGTTGAAAAACTGTTTTTT	-	TRBV7-9	TRBJ1-4	-
CASSQERSLAGGLNEQFF	TGCGCCAGCAGCCAAGAAAGAAGTCTAGCGGGGGGGCTCAATGAGCAGTTCTTC	TRBD2	TRBV4-1	TRBJ2-1	-
CASSQEGQGRINQPQHF	TGCGCCAGCAGCCAAGAAGGTCAGGGAAGAATCAATCAGCCCCAGCATTTT	-	TRBV4-1	TRBJ1-5	once
CASRPSGSTGELFF	TGTGCCAGCAGACCGTCAGGATCCACCGGGGAGCTGTTTTTT	-	TRBV6-4	TRBJ2-2	-
CASRRNGATNEKLFF	TGTGCCAGCAGAAGAAACGGCGCAACTAATGAAAAACTGTTTTTT	-	TRBV27	TRBJ1-4	-
CASSLDQGTGSWAKNIQYF	TGTGCCAGCAGCTTAGATCAAGGGACGGGTAGTTGGGCCAAAAACATTCAGTACTTC	-	TRBV11-3	TRBJ2-4	-